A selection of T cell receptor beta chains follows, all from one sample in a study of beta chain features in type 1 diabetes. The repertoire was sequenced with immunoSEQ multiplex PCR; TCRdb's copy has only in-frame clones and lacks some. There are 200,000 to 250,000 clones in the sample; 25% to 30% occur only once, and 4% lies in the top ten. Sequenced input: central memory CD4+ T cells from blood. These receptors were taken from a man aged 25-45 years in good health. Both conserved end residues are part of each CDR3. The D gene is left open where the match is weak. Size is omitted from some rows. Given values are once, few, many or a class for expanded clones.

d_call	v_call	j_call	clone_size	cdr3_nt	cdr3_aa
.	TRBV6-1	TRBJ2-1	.	TGTGCCAGCAGTGAACAGGCGGGGGCCGGGCAGTTCTTC	CASSEQAGAGQFF
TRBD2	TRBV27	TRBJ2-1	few	TGTGCCAGCAGCACCCTAGCGGGAGCGGGCAATGAGCAGTTCTTC	CASSTLAGAGNEQFF
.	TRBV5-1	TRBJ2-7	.	TGCGCCAGCAGCTTGGGCGGCGAGCAGTACTTC	CASSLGGEQYF
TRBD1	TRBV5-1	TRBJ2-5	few	TGCGCCAGCAGCGGGACAGTACAAGAGACCCAGTACTTC	CASSGTVQETQYF
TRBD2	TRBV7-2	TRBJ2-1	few	TGTGCCAGCAGCTTTTCGACTAGCGGGAGCTCCTACAATGAGCAGTTCTTC	CASSFSTSGSSYNEQFF
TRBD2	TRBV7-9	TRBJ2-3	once	TGTGCCAGCAGCTCACTCACTAGCGGGGGGGCCAGAGATACGCAGTATTTT	CASSSLTSGGARDTQYF
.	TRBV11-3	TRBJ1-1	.	TGTGCCAGCAGCTTAAGGACAGAGACTGAAGCTTTCTTT	CASSLRTETEAFF
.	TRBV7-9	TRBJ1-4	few	TGTGCCAGCAACTCTCGGGACACAGAAAAACTGTTTTTT	CASNSRDTEKLFF
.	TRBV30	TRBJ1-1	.	TGTGCCTGGAGTGTACGCTTCCGAGACACTGAAGCTTTCTTT	CAWSVRFRDTEAFF
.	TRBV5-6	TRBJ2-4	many	TGTGCCAGCAGCGCCCGACAGGGAGGAGACATTCAGTACTTC	CASSARQGGDIQYF
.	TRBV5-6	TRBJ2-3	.	TGTGCCAGCAGCTTGGGACAGATTACAGATACGCAGTATTTT	CASSLGQITDTQYF
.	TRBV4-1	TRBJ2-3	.	TGCGCCAGCAGCCAAGATGGCGACCGGGGGAGGGATACGCAGTATTTT	CASSQDGDRGRDTQYF
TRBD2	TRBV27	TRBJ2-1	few	TGTGCCACCCGAGCGGGAGGCGGCTCCTACAATGAGCAGTTCTTC	CATRAGGGSYNEQFF
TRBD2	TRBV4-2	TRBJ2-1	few	TGTGCCAGCAGCCAAGAACTAGCGGGGGTTCAGAGTGAGCAGTTCTTC	CASSQELAGVQSEQFF
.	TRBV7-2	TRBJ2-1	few	TGTGCCAGCAGCTCCTTCGAGAGTAAAAGCACCAATGAGCAGTTCTTC	CASSSFESKSTNEQFF
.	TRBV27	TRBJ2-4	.	TGTGCCAGCAGTTCTCAACCGACCATGGGAATCATACTTGCTCAGTACTTC	CASSSQPTMGIILAQYF
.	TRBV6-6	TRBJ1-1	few	TGTGCCAGCAGTTACCCGGGGAACACTGAAGCTTTCTTT	CASSYPGNTEAFF
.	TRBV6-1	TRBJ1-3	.	TGTGCCAGCAGTGAGGTTCCTGGAAACACCATATATTTT	CASSEVPGNTIYF
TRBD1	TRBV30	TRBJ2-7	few	TGTGCCTGGAGTGTCGGACAGGGGGCCTACGAGCAGTACTTC	CAWSVGQGAYEQYF
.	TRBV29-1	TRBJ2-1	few	TGCAGCGTTGAAGAGTCTCAGTACAATGAGCAGTTCTTC	CSVEESQYNEQFF
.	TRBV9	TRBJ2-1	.	TGTGCCAGCTCCGACAGGTCCCCGAGCTCCTACAATGAGCAGTTCTTC	CASSDRSPSSYNEQFF
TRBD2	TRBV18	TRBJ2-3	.	TGTGCCAGCTCACCACCGGGAAGCGGGAGCGGGACAGATACGCAGTATTTT	CASSPPGSGSGTDTQYF